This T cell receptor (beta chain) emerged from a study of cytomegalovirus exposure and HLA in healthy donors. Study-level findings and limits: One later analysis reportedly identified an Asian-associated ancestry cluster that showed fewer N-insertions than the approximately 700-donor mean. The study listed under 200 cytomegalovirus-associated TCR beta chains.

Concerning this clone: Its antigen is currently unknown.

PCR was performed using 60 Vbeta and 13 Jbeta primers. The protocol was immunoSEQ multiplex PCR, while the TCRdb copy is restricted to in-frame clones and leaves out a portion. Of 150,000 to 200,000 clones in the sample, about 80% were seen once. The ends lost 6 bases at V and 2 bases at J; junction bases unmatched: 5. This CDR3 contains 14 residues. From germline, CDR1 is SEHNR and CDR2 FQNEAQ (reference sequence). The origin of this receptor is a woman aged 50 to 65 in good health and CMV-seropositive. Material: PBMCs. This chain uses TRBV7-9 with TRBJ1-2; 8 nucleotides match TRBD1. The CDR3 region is CASRWGDRNYGYTF. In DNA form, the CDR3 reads TGTGCCAGCAGATGGGGGGACAGGAACTATGGCTACACCTTC.